This entry concerns a single T cell receptor (beta chain). The antigen remains unidentified. The data are from a study of shared clonotypes between healthy human individuals. The deep-level immunoSEQ assay was used. TCRdb keeps only in-frame clones here, not all; method: immunoSEQ multiplex PCR. The data contain just over 2,000,000 clones, about 95% of them singletons. Points from the study as a whole: Around 5% of naive CD4 clonotypes were common to a handful of donors.

Deletions cut 8 bases from V and 9 bases from J, with 20 bases between. The CDR3 is 14 residues long. Germline loops: CDR1 MNHEY, CDR2 SVGAGI. This chain links TRBV6-5 with TRBJ2-4, with a tentative D call TRBD2 (7 bases). The sequencing sample was made of naive CD4+ T cells sorted from blood. Subset defined: CD45RA+ positively selected. The receptor comes from a man aged 18 to 29 in good health. The CDR3 loop is CASRPRGGSAIQYF. The CDR3 DNA reads as TGTGCCAGCCGCCCTAGGGGGGGTAGCGCCATTCAGTACTTC.